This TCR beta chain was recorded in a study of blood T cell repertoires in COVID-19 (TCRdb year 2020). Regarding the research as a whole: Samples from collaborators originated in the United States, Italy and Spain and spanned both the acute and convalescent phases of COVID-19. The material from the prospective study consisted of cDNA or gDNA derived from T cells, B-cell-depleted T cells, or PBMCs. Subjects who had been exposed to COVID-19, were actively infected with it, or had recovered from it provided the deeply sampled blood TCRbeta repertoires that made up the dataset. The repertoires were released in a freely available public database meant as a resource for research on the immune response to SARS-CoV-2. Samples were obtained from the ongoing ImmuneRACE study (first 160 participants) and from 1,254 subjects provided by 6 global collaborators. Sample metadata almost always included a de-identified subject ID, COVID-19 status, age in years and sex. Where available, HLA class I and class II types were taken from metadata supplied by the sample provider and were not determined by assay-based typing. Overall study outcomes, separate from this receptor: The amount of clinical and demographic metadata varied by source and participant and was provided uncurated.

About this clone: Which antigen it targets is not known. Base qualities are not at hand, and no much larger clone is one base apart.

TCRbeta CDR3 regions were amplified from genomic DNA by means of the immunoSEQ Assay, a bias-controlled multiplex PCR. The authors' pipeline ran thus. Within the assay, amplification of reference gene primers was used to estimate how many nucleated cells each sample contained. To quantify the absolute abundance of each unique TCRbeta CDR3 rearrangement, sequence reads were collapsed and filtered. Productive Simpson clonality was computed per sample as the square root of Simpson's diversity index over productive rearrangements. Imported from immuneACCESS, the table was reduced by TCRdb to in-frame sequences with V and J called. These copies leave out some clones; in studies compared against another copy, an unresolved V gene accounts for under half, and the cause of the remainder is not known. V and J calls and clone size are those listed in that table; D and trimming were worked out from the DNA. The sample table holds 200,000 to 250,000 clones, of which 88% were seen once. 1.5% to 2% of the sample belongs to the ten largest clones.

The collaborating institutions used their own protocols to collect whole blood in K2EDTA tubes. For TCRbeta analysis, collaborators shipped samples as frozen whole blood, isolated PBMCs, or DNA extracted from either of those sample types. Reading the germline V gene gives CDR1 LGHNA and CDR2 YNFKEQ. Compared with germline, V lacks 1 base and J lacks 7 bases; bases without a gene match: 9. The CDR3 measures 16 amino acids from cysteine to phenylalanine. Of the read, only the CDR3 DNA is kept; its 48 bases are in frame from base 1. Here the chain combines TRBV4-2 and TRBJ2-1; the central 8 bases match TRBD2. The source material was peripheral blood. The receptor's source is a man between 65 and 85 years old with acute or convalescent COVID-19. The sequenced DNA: TGTGCCAGCAGCCAAGTGAGAGCGGGAGCGGAAAATGAGCAGTTCTTC. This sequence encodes CASSQVRAGAENEQFF.